A single sample is the source of the 9 T cell receptor beta chains below, sequenced in a study of blood T cell repertoires in COVID-19. Method: immunoSEQ multiplex PCR; TCRdb's copy keeps in-frame clones and lacks some. The table records approximately 150,000 clones, approximately 90% of them present only once. The sample consisted of peripheral blood. Source of these receptors: a human donor in a cohort sampled during active COVID-19.

The rearrangement links TRBV3-1 (or the pseudogene TRBV3-2) to TRBJ2-7; 10 positions match TRBD1. The CDR3 loop spans 14 amino acids. The junction had 7 bases not matched to a gene; V was cut back by 6 bases and J by 5 bases. CDR1 is LGHDT and CDR2 is YNNKEL in the germline V gene (reference sequence). The CDR3 loop reads CASRMTGGRDEQYF. CDR3 in DNA: TGTGCCAGCAGGATGACAGGGGGCAGGGACGAGCAGTACTTC.

The chain joins TRBV7-2 to TRBJ1-5; 8 nucleotides line up with TRBD1. With V trimmed by 5 bases and J by 7 bases, 13 bases remained unmatched. The CDR3 sequence is 16 residues long. Germline V gene sequence: CDR1 SGHTA, CDR2 FQGNSA. CDR3 sequence (DNA): TGTGCCAGCAGCACTCCTGGGGCAGGGGGCGTACAGCCCCAGCATTTT. It encodes CASSTPGAGGVQPQHF.

The J gene is TRBJ2-3, the V gene TRBV7-9; TRBD2 agrees at 7 bases. J was trimmed by 4 bases and V by 4 bases; bases with no gene match: 8. CDR3 length: 15 amino acids. Germline values: CDR1 SEHNR, CDR2 FQNEAQ (reference sequence). The CDR3 sequence is CASSSGTTFADTQYF. The CDR3 nucleotides read TGTGCCAGCAGCTCGGGGACTACCTTCGCAGATACGCAGTATTTT.

The rearrangement links TRBV9 to TRBJ2-4; 7 bases line up with TRBD1. Germline CDR1 reads SGDLS; CDR2 reads YYNGEE. J was trimmed by 6 bases and V by 4 bases; bases with no gene match: 7. The CDR3 length is 14 residues. The CDR3 bases are TGTGCCAGCAGCCCCCGGGACAGAACAAACATTCAGTACTTC. It codes for CASSPRDRTNIQYF.

V and J are TRBV27 and TRBJ1-4; TRBD1 agrees at 10 bases. V dropped 7 bases and J dropped 0; count of bases not matched to a gene: 5. The CDR3 spans 16 residues. CDR1 and CDR2 (germline): MNHEY, SMNVEV (reference sequence). The CDR3 protein is CASTRTGGTTNEKLFF. In DNA, the CDR3 is TGTGCCAGCACCAGGACAGGGGGAACAACTAATGAAAAACTGTTTTTT.

The J gene is TRBJ1-3, the V gene TRBV5-5, with a weak D call TRBD1 (6 bases). With 4 bases removed from V and 0 bases from J, the gap between germline ends came to 14 bases. Germline loops: CDR1 SGHKS, CDR2 YYEKEE (reference sequence). This CDR3 comprises 16 residues. CDR3 in amino acids: CASSPGGLHSGNTIYF. The CDR3 region has the DNA TGTGCCAGCAGCCCGGGGGGGCTGCACTCTGGAAACACCATATATTTT.

The chain joins TRBV6-5 to TRBJ1-3; possible D gene TRBD1, 6 bases. V gave up 5 bases and J gave up 11 bases, with 22 bases separating them. This CDR3 is built from 15 residues. Germline V gene sequence: CDR1 MNHEY, CDR2 SVGAGI. CDR3 bases: TGTGCCAGCAGTCCCCGGGGGGCGCGCGGAAAGGCCATATATTTT. It yields the protein CASSPRGARGKAIYF.

This rearrangement joins TRBV29-1 to TRBJ2-1; TRBD1 matches at 9 bases. CDR1 SQVTM and CDR2 ANQGSEA come from the germline V gene. V lost 4 bases and J lost 9; bases outside the gene matches: 7. The CDR3 runs 13 residues. DNA for the CDR3: TGCAGCGTTGCCACAGGGGGCAAGGCTGAGCAGTTCTTC. Protein: CSVATGGKAEQFF.

V is TRBV6-6 and J is TRBJ2-7; D is undetermined. Trimming left V 0 bases short and J 3 bases short, with 6 bases between. CDR3 size: 13 residues. Germline V gives CDR1 MNHNY, CDR2 SVGAGI (reference sequence). CDR3 in DNA: TGTGCCAGCAGTTACTCGAACAGCTACGAGCAGTACTTC. Its protein product is CASSYSNSYEQYF.